This entry is about one T cell receptor beta chain. The antigen is unknown. The sample comes from a study of beta chain features in type 1 diabetes. Findings of the study overall: Shorter TCRB CDR3s, moderately but significantly so, marked every one of the four CD4+ subsets in Type 1 diabetes patients.

The whole isolated RNA underwent reverse transcription, so sequencing captured expressed TCRB transcripts. The study sequenced naive, central memory and regulatory T cell samples to an average of about 4 million reads. Profiled with immunoSEQ multiplex PCR; TCRdb holds only in-frame clones, not every one. Among about 160,000 clones listed, about 8.3% were seen once. The CDR3 loop spans 15 amino acids. The trim removed 3 bases at V and 5 bases at J, leaving 9 bases unmatched. Per germline, CDR1 KGHSH and CDR2 LQKENI. Via CD45RO/CCR7/CD25/CD127/CD95/CD27, cells of the CD4+ naive, central memory, regulatory and stem cell-like memory subsets were sorted.

This sequence was found in a woman under 30 with type 1 diabetes. V gene TRBV18 combines with J gene TRBJ1-1; 7 nucleotides agree with TRBD1. The sequencing input was central memory CD4+ T cells from blood. The CDR3 sequence is CASSPVEQGRTEAFF. CDR3 DNA: TGTGCCAGCTCACCTGTCGAACAGGGGAGAACTGAAGCTTTCTTT. Supplemented by reference TRBV18 and TRBJ1-1, the full variable domain reads NAGVMQNPRHLVRRRGQEARLRCSPMKGHSHVYWYRQLPEEGLKFMVYLQKENIIDESGMPKERFSAEFPKEGPSILRIQQVVRGDSAAYFCASSPVEQGRTEAFFGQGTRLTVV.